This entry lists 15 T cell receptor beta chains sequenced from one sample in a study of T cells in localized non-small cell lung cancer. The method was immunoSEQ multiplex PCR; TCRdb's version includes in-frame clones alone and lacks a portion of them. The sample lists about 70,000 clones, about 90% occurring once. Sequencing was performed on peripheral blood, taken before any cancer treatment. The receptors stem from a male donor aged 60 or over with stage III squamous cell lung carcinoma.

This rearrangement joins TRBV2 to TRBJ2-5; TRBD1 matches 9 bases. The J segment lost 4 bases and the V segment lost 8 bases, leaving 8 bases of the junction unmatched. The CDR3 consists of 14 residues. Per germline, CDR1 SNHLY and CDR2 FYNNEI. CDR3 DNA: TGTGCCAGCTCCTTGGACAGGGGAGGAGAGACCCAGTACTTC. This translates into CASSLDRGGETQYF.

In this sample, this clone turned up once. The chain links TRBV6-4 to TRBJ2-7; D is unclear. V lost 3 bases, J lost 3 bases, and 6 bases lay in between. The V gene's germline CDR1 is MRHNA and CDR2 SNTAGT. The CDR3 has 12 amino acids. The CDR3 loop is CASSDSVYEQYV. Here the CDR3 DNA reads TGTGCCAGCAGTGATTCAGTCTACGAGCAGTACGTC.

V is TRBV19 and J is TRBJ1-1; D is perhaps TRBD1 (5 bases). Germline V gene lookup returns CDR1 LNHDA and CDR2 SQIVND (reference sequence). Trimming pared 0 bases from V and 1 base from J, leaving 12 bases between. CDR3 size: 16 residues. CDR3 sequence: CASSIDRTPTNTEAFF. The CDR3 DNA reads as TGTGCCAGTAGTATAGATCGGACACCTACGAACACTGAAGCTTTCTTT.

The chain links TRBV30 to TRBJ1-5; 8 nucleotides align to TRBD1. Germline CDR1 is GTSNPN and CDR2 is SVGIG (reference sequence). This CDR3 is 14 amino acids long. V lost 2 bases and J lost 6; bases outside the gene matches: 6. The DNA for the CDR3 is TGTGCCTGGAGTATAGGACAGGGTGGTCAGCCCCAGCATTTT. Encoded protein: CAWSIGQGGQPQHF.

The chain joins TRBV7-7 to TRBJ2-2; D is unclear. With 3 bases removed from V and 1 base from J, the gap between germline ends came to 3 bases. The germline gives CDR1 SSHAT, CDR2 FNYEAQ (reference sequence). CDR3 length: 13 residues. The CDR3 sequence is CASSFGNTGELFF. DNA for the CDR3: TGTGCCAGCAGCTTCGGGAACACCGGGGAGCTGTTTTTT.

The genes are TRBV10-2 and TRBJ2-2; no definite D call. CDR3 length: 14 residues. The V gene lost 8 bases and the J gene lost 0 bases, with 10 bases spanning the gap. Germline CDR1 reads WSHSY; CDR2 reads SAAADI. The CDR3 spells CASGILANTGELFF. CDR3 nucleotide sequence: TGCGCCAGCGGTATCCTCGCGAACACCGGGGAGCTGTTTTTT.

This rearrangement joins TRBV7-8 to TRBJ2-7; no firm D call. This CDR3 is 14 amino acids long. Germline V lookup: CDR1 SGHVS, CDR2 FQNEAQ. Trimming removed 0 bases at V and 5 bases at J, with 11 bases between. CDR3 DNA sequence: TGTGCCAGCAGCTTAGCAGGGAATAACCACGAGCAGTACTTC. It yields the protein CASSLAGNNHEQYF. Full variable domain (outside the CDR3, taken from reference TRBV7-8 and TRBJ2-7): GAGVSQSPRYKVAKRGQDVALRCDPISGHVSLFWYQQALGQGPEFLTYFQNEAQLDKSGLPSDRFFAERPEGSVSTLKIQRTQQEDSAVYLCASSLAGNNHEQYFGPGTRLTVT.

The chain employs TRBV6-5 and TRBJ1-2; D is unresolved. Trimming took off 5 bases at V and 8 bases at J, with 12 bases between the two ends. The CDR3 totals 12 residues. Germline V gene lookup returns CDR1 MNHEY and CDR2 SVGAGI. The DNA for the CDR3 is TGTGCCAGCAGTCGAGACATGCAAGGCTACACCTTC. The encoded protein is CASSRDMQGYTF.

This clone was seen only a few times. This chain uses TRBV4-1 with TRBJ1-2; a possible D gene is TRBD1 (5 bases). CDR3 length: 15 amino acids. The germline V and J ends were trimmed by 0 bases and 1 base, with 9 bases remaining between them. From germline, CDR1 is MGHRA and CDR2 YSYEKL. CDR3 sequence: CASSQDRDRNYGYTF. DNA of the CDR3: TGCGCCAGCAGCCAAGACAGGGATCGTAACTATGGCTACACCTTC.

This rearrangement joins TRBV4-3 to TRBJ1-4; 7 nucleotides line up with TRBD1. With V trimmed by 2 bases and J by 7 bases, 7 bases remained unmatched. The CDR3 spans 15 residues. The V gene's germline CDR1 is LGHNA and CDR2 YSLEER. CDR3 coding DNA: TGCGCCAGCAGCCAAAACTCAGGGGGGGGTGAAAAACTGTTTTTT. It translates to CASSQNSGGGEKLFF.

The gene calls are TRBV7-2 and TRBJ1-5; 7 nucleotides line up with TRBD1. The CDR3 consists of 15 residues. Germline loops: CDR1 SGHTA, CDR2 FQGNSA. Germline trimming cut 6 bases from V and 2 bases from J; bases unmatched to any gene: 7. The CDR3 nucleotides are TGTGCCAGCAGACCCACCGGGACAGGCAATCAGCCCCAGCATTTT. Translated, it gives CASRPTGTGNQPQHF.

The gene calls are TRBV7-9 and TRBJ1-1, with a tentative D call TRBD1 (6 bases). Germline assignment: CDR1 SEHNR and CDR2 FQNEAQ (reference sequence). The CDR3 runs 14 residues. Deletions cut 5 bases from V and 6 bases from J, with 16 bases between. DNA for the CDR3: TGTGCCAGCAGCGTCGACGGACAGTTTTCTGAAGCTTTCTTT. This encodes CASSVDGQFSEAFF.

This chain joins TRBV10-3 and TRBJ2-2; D unclear. Germline CDR1 reads ENHRY; CDR2 reads SYGVKD. Trimming left V 0 bases short and J 3 bases short, with 5 bases between. The CDR3 length is 14 residues. CDR3 protein: CAISESADTGELFF. CDR3 nucleotides: TGTGCCATCAGTGAGTCGGCAGACACCGGGGAGCTGTTTTTT.

V gene TRBV11-2 combines with J gene TRBJ1-5; the match to TRBD1 covers 7 bases. This CDR3 is built from 15 residues. V lost 1 base and J lost 2; bases outside the gene matches: 2. Germline V CDR1 and CDR2: SGHAT, FQNNGV. The CDR3 DNA is TGTGCCAGCAGCTTAGGGCAGGGGGGCAATCAGCCCCAGCATTTT. Protein: CASSLGQGGNQPQHF.

A single count supports this clone. The chain employs TRBV15 and TRBJ1-2; 8 positions match TRBD1. CDR1 is LNHNV and CDR2 is YYDKDF in the germline V gene (reference sequence). The V gene end was trimmed by 0 bases and the J gene end by 2 bases; junction bases not matched to a gene: 2. The CDR3 totals 15 residues. CDR3 coding DNA: TGTGCCACCAGCAGAGATCGACAGGGGAACTATGGCTACACCTTC. Its protein product is CATSRDRQGNYGYTF. The entire variable domain, with the rest obtained from reference TRBV15 and TRBJ1-2, is as follows: DAMVIQNPRYQVTQFGKPVTLSCSQTLNHNVMYWYQQKSSQAPKLLFHYYDKDFNNEADTPDNFQSRRPNTSFCFLDIRSPGLGDTAMYLCATSRDRQGNYGYTFGSGTRLTVV.